This T cell receptor beta chain was captured in a study of pediatric ulcerative colitis (dated by TCRdb to about 2019). Broadly, across the study: Pancolitis was present in several ulcerative colitis patients and left-sided colitis in two, and histology consistent with ulcerative colitis was found in all of these patients. From nine newly diagnosed, treatment-naive pediatric ulcerative colitis patients and a few non-IBD control children, paired blood and rectal samples were collected. By Pediatric Ulcerative Colitis Activity Index, a couple of patients had mild disease, several had moderate disease and three had acute severe colitis. Results the study describes overall, beyond this receptor: Two rectal CDR3 clonotypes turned up in every ulcerative colitis patient but in none of the controls. Because repertoires were derived from total lymphocyte DNA, patterns in rare subsets such as regulatory T cells may not have been reflected. For technical reasons, substantially fewer templates were yielded by the blood samples of two patients, and these blood samples were excluded from blood-rectal overlap analysis. Autologous blood-rectal clonal overlap was significantly higher in ulcerative colitis patients than in controls, suggesting increased T cell trafficking to inflamed tissue. Controls, mild-moderate and acute severe colitis patients were separated by rectal repertoire features, and reduced rectal diversity due to clonal expansions was observed in acute severe colitis. With only a handful of individuals, the healthy control group was small.

Via the germline V gene (reference sequence), CDR1 is SEHNR and CDR2 FQNEAQ. The CDR3 contains 16 residues, cysteine and phenylalanine counted. The DNA shown is the 48-base CDR3, in frame from base 1. Compared with germline, V lacks 4 bases and J lacks 5 bases; bases without a gene match: 13. As concerns this clone: Its antigen is still unknown. Base quality data are lacking; no much larger clone is found one base away.

Through the immunoSEQ TRB Survey service, multiplex V and J primers were used to amplify rearranged CDR3 beta regions from genomic DNA. To keep sequencing depth the same across samples, survey-level depth of up to 500,000 reads per sample was applied. The libraries were purified, combined into pools and sequenced with Illumina technology. In the source study's methods: Productive clonality, sample overlap, pairwise scatters, CDR3 beta length, V/D/J gene usage and productiveness were assessed with immunoSEQ online tools. Calculated diversity was defined as the number of unique rearrangements divided by total templates, multiplied by 100, and Shannon and Simpson indices were computed as well. Z-score normalized data were analyzed by principal component analysis with the R prcomp function and the ggbiplot package. Blood-rectal clonal overlap within each subject was quantified with Morisita's index. TCRdb took over this immuneACCESS table, retaining in-frame rearrangements with V and J assigned. Such tables are incomplete; in checked studies, under half of the missing clones stem from an unresolved V gene, and the remainder is unexplained. Clone size and V and J calls were adopted from that table, with D and trimming inferred from the DNA. The sample data list 55,000 to 80,000 clones, and 70% to 80% of these were observed just once. Under 6.5% of the sample comes from the top ten.

No immunosuppressive medication had been given to the ulcerative colitis patients before the diagnostic colonoscopy. Blood was sampled at the same time as the colonoscopy. The Wizard kit (Promega) was used to extract genomic DNA from both blood and intestinal samples. The material sequenced was blood. The source is a boy between 10 and 17 years old with moderate ulcerative colitis. This chain joins TRBV7-9 to TRBJ1-2, and 7 junction bases match TRBD1. The CDR3 protein: CASSSIRDRNKYGYTF. The DNA reads TGTGCCAGCAGCTCAATACGGGACAGAAATAAATATGGCTACACCTTC.